This entry features one TCR beta chain sequence. The CDR3 runs 14 residues. Germline V gene sequence: CDR1 MGHDK, CDR2 SYGVNS. V was pared by 3 bases and J by 3 bases, with 4 bases of the junction left unmatched. These data originate in a study of CD8+ T cells in alopecia areata. RNA extraction was followed by reverse transcription into cDNA, which acted as the sequencing template. Produced via immunoSEQ multiplex PCR; TCRdb's table is partial and in-frame only. The sample lists fewer than 350,000 clones; over 45% were seen once. Treatment noted: oral pan-JAK inhibitor, 5-10 mg twice daily. Individuals with alopecia areata gave both lesional scalp punch biopsies and peripheral blood for collection.

The chain carries TRBV25-1 and TRBJ2-5; 7 bases map to TRBD1. This specimen was CD4+ T cells sorted from blood, taken at week 24, from a patient treated with tofacitinib. The sequence was collected from a human donor with alopecia areata. Written as DNA, the CDR3 is TGTGCCAGCAGTGATAGTGGGACAGAAGAGACCCAGTACTTC. It encodes CASSDSGTEETQYF.